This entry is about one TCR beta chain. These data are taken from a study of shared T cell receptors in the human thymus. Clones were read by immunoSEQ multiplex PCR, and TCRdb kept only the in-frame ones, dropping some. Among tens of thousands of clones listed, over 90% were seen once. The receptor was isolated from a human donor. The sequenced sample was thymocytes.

CDR3 sequence: CASSSGGTTYNEQFF. DNA of the CDR3: TGCGCCAGCAGCTCAGGGGGGACCACCTACAATGAGCAGTTCTTC. The rearrangement joins TRBV5-1 to TRBJ2-1; the D gene is possibly TRBD1 (7 bases). The CDR3 contains 15 residues. CDR1 is SGHRS and CDR2 is YFSETQ in the germline V gene. Trimming left V 3 bases short and J 2 bases short, with 12 bases between.